This T cell receptor (beta chain) appears in the sequencing data of a study of T cells in Graves' hyperthyroidism and ophthalmopathy. This clonotype was detected a few times. Antigen: not known. The diagnoses drew upon clinical symptoms, serum thyroxine and TRAb, thyroid ultrasound and orbital computed tomography. Researchers amplified the TCR beta CDR3 regions from RNA transcripts. The study used the HTBI primer set for a first-round RT-PCR of the TCR CDR3. TCRdb re-called the multiplex PCR reads through MiXCR, storing one row per CDR3 protein. Of 250,000 or so distinct CDR3 sequences listed, around 15% were seen once; the top ten hold about 33%. Study-level points and caveats: Blood also held most thyroid clonotypes expanded beyond 0.001. Stable hyperthyroidism and ophthalmopathy were separated using 13 V-J signatures.

Germline lookup yields CDR1 LNHDA and CDR2 SQIVND (reference sequence). The CDR3 is 13 amino acids. J was trimmed by 9 bases and V by 6 bases; bases with no gene match: 6. The TCR originated in a woman aged 45-60 years with Graves' hyperthyroidism that later progressed to Graves' ophthalmopathy. This rearrangement joins TRBV19 to TRBJ1-5; 9 nucleotides match TRBD1. Sequencing was done on a sample of blood. CDR3 nucleotide sequence: TGTGCCAGTAGCGGACAGGGGTCACGGCCCCAGCATTTT. This gives the protein CASSGQGSRPQHF.